This TCR beta chain originates from a study of cytomegalovirus exposure and HLA in healthy donors (dated by TCRdb to the late 2010s). In the study overall: According to an earlier analysis of 587 of the donors, 150 million to 200 million T cells yielded 100 million or so unique TCR beta sequences and about 300 Gb of sequence data. Among 300 to 500 genotyped donors of the cohort, an average of approximately 240,000 unique TCR beta nucleotide sequences was sequenced per donor, of which about 18% were non-productive. The number of donors typed differed by locus, with roughly 629-640 for A, B, C, DRB1 and DQB1, around 500 for DQA1, under 610 for DPA1, and some 440 for DPB1. A handful of DR-DQ haplotypes were handled as single units for association and clustering because linkage in the cohort was strong. An early release that covered about 640 HLA-typed donors contained approximately 300 gigabases of sequencing data and 85 million to 100 million unique TCR sequences. To predict cytomegalovirus infection status, the study combined high-throughput TCR immunosequencing, statistical association of individual TCRs with disease status, and machine learning. In a later analysis, previously published TCR beta repertoires from 500 to 750 donors were re-analyzed and high-resolution HLA genotyping was added so that TCR occurrence patterns could be studied. All discovery cohort repertoires had been generated on a single sequencing platform. The T cell repertoires of roughly 660 subjects were profiled by immunosequencing and related to cytomegalovirus serostatus. Both class I and class II loci were covered by HLA typing, at four-digit resolution. A later genetic analysis used genome-wide SNP genotypes for about 55% of the 666 donors, treating that subset as a discovery cohort. Donor age, sex, ethnicity and CMV serostatus were collected together with the repertoire data. An earlier analysis of fewer than 750 of the donors used high-throughput TCR beta sequencing to judge whether each TCR beta V gene segment behaved as functional or pseudogenic. In addition to the first cohort of roughly 670 subjects, a separate validation cohort of 120 different subjects was used. The study aimed to test whether signatures of past pathogen exposure could be identified by cataloging public T cell receptors. Of the 350 to 400 genotyped donors, about 84% fell in the genetic ancestry cluster associated with self-reported Caucasian donors. Rather than drawing on any new phenotypic data, the later analysis identified candidate immune exposures from TCR beta sequences and the way those sequences occurred across donors. The paper as a whole reports these results and caveats: The presence/absence analyses assumed that sequencing depth was roughly uniform across donors, and that assumption may not be true. In a later genetic analysis, a missense DCLRE1C variant was associated with V-gene and J-gene trimming of TCR beta chains, and the association was replicated in an independent cohort. In a later analysis, about 17,000 TCR beta sequences were associated with specific HLA alleles at a false discovery rate of 0.05. In an earlier analysis of 587 of the donors, most TCR beta V segments appeared in productive rearrangements about 90% or about 30% of the time, broadly matching IMGT annotations. According to a later analysis, TCR association rates differed among HLA loci, with DRB1 alleles showing the most associated TCRs and HLA-C alleles showing the fewest. The sequencing pipeline was judged likely to have produced a cluster of highly shared sequence variants as a technical artifact. In this cohort, only TCR beta chains were sequenced, and detectable features were limited by the absence of alpha or paired-chain data. In a later analysis, several top co-occurrence clusters were reported to appear linked to parvovirus B19, influenza, CMV and Epstein-Barr virus. Assigning TCR associations to individual alleles was difficult when HLA alleles, especially DR and DQ, strongly co-occurred. The 87-base-pair reads could not distinguish some IMGT-functional V segments, including TRBV6-2 and TRBV6-3, so those segments were excluded. CMV serostatus was the only immune exposure information available for the cohort. A later genetic analysis reported fewer N-insertions in productive TCRs among donors in an Asian-associated ancestry cluster than the roughly 620-donor mean. The authors suggested that the approach could potentially be generalized to other disease states and immunological phenotypes. According to a later analysis, most CMV-associated TCR beta chains appeared to be HLA-restricted, and the HLA associations seemed to be driven largely by CMV exposure. Linkage disequilibrium might explain the correlated functional status among segregating V segments, but an unknown experimental factor could not be excluded. Compared with equally common non-associated chains, HLA-associated TCR beta chains in a later analysis were more clonally expanded and had lower generation probabilities. In vitro tests confirmed that a few of the cytomegalovirus-associated TCR beta chains recognize cytomegalovirus antigens. The study listed 150 to 200 TCR beta chains as associated with cytomegalovirus. A further reported finding was that TCR beta sequences accurately predicted the HLA-A and HLA-B alleles for most subjects in the first cohort. The earlier analysis of around 600 of the donors excluded roughly 17 rarely observed V segments, including chromosome 9 orphons, because counts were too low. Because HLA typing was missing for some donors at each locus, association tests included only the typed subset. The classifier was reported to diagnose cytomegalovirus status with high specificity and sensitivity in both the original and validation cohorts. Most TCR sequences were observed very rarely across donors, whereas some public TCRs were present in many individuals.

The library was built by means of the immunoSEQ multiplex PCR assay. The multiplex PCR relied on a mix of 60 forward primers for TCR Vbeta segments and 13 reverse primers for TCR Jbeta segments. A multiplex PCR assay on genomic DNA amplified the CDR3 region of rearranged TCR beta genes. The amplified TCR beta libraries were sequenced on the Illumina HiSeq System as 87-base-pair reads. As for the original processing: A later analysis counted around 72 million unique TCR beta chains across the 550 to 700 repertoires, and around 12 million of these chains were shared by at least two donors. Raw reads were error-corrected and collapsed into unique sequences with a nearest-neighbor algorithm that merged closely related sequences to remove PCR and sequencing errors. V, D and J gene segments were assigned by aligning CDR3 sequences to IMGT reference sequences. Each retained sequence needed at least a six-nucleotide match to both a V gene segment and a J gene segment. Rearrangements were classified as productive when the CDR3 lacked stop codons and remained in frame with V and J, and all other rearrangements were classified as non-productive. CDR3 was defined according to IMGT convention as the region running from the second conserved V-encoded cysteine to the conserved J-encoded phenylalanine. Sequences without an unambiguous match to a single V gene segment were excluded from the earlier analysis of over 500 of the donors. In an earlier analysis of around 590 of the donors, a V segment was called functional when productive rearrangements were above 56.7%, and segregating when the standard deviation between donors exceeded 5%. A statistical classification framework was developed to diagnose cytomegalovirus status using the catalog of TCR beta chain sequences. In a later analysis, TCR nucleotide sequences were compared against IMGT/GENE-DB human TR gene sequences so that V and J genes could be assigned. A later analysis assigned CDR3 sequences and most-parsimonious VDJ recombination scenarios with the TCRdist pipeline. In a later analysis, each TCR beta chain was defined by its CDR3 amino acid sequence together with its V-gene family, and reads without a unique V-gene family were excluded. To address suspected cross-contamination and a sequencing artifact, a later analysis removed roughly 580 highly shared, low-generation-probability nucleotide sequences. In a later analysis, a clonal expansion index for each public chain was calculated from normalized within-repertoire ranks of inferred template counts. A later analysis computed generation probabilities with a VDJ recombination model fitted to out-of-frame rearrangements, and checked the results against IGoR. In a later analysis, TCR-TCR, TCR-HLA and TCR-CMV co-occurrence was scored with hypergeometric tests, and a repertoire-size bias correction was applied to TCR pairs. To estimate false discovery rates, a later analysis permuted the HLA or CMV assignments 20 times. In a later analysis, co-occurring TCRs were grouped using DBSCAN, with TCRdist sequence similarity added in when clustering inside HLA-allele-positive subsets. For co-occurrence clustering, repertoires with fewer than 30,000 or more than 120,000 public chains were excluded, along with a handful of repertoires with anomalous nucleotide sharing. The table comes from immuneACCESS by way of TCRdb, which keeps in-frame sequences with V and J called. Part of the clones is missing from these tables; in studies checked, under half for an unresolved V gene and the rest for unknown reasons. V and J calls and clone size are copied from that table; D and trimming were computed from the DNA. Within this sample are 85,000 to 130,000 clones, with less than 85% of them counted one time only. The top ten clonotypes cover approximately 5.3% of the sample.

The cohort was made up of roughly 670 healthy bone marrow donors. At the time of sampling, every cohort member was nominally healthy, though immune exposures that went unrecorded were likely present. The donor tested CMV seropositive, placing the donor among the 289 seropositive members of the cohort. Each donor provided a peripheral blood sample, and peripheral blood mononuclear cells were used for TCR beta sequencing. The Qiagen DNeasy Blood Extraction Kit was used to extract genomic DNA from the blood cell samples. The CDR3 numbers 16 residues from cysteine through phenylalanine. Just the 48-base CDR3 DNA is kept, in frame starting at base 1. Trimming takes 5 bases from V and 0 bases from J, and the germline ends sit 14 bases apart. Based on the germline V gene, the CDR1 and CDR2 sequences are SGHTA and FQGTGA. A few counts support this clone. Its recognized antigen is unknown. Base qualities are not at hand, and no much larger clone is one base apart.

The rearrangement combines TRBV7-3 with TRBJ2-1; TRBD2 is possibly the D segment (5 matching bases). This TCR derives from a woman between 18 and 29 years old in good health and CMV-seropositive. The sequenced sample consisted of PBMCs. DNA sequence: TGTGCCAGCAGCCTCCCTGCGGGTGGCTCCTACAATGAGCAGTTCTTC. Its coded protein is CASSLPAGGSYNEQFF. With the rest looked up from the reference TRBV7-3 and TRBJ2-1 genes rather than sequenced, the full variable domain is GAGVSQTPSNKVTEKGKYVELRCDPISGHTALYWYRQSLGQGPEFLIYFQGTGAADDSGLPNDRFFAVRPEGSVSTLKIQRTERGDSAVYLCASSLPAGGSYNEQFFGPGTRLTVL.